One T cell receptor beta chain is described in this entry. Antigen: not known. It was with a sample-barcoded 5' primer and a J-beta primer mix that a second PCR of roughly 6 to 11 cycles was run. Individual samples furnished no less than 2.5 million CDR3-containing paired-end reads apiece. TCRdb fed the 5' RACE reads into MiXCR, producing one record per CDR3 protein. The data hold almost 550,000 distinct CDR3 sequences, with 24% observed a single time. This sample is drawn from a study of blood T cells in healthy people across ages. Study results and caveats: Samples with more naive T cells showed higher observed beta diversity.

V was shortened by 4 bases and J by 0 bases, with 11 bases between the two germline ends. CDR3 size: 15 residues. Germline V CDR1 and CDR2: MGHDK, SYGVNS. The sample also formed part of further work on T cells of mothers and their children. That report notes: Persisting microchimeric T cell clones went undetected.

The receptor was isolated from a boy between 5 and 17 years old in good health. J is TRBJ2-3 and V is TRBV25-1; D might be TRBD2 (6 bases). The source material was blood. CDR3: CASSADYSSTDTQYF. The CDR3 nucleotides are TGTGCCAGCAGTGCGGACTACTCTAGCACAGATACGCAGTATTTT.